This TCR beta chain originates from a study of OX40 agonist ivuxolimab in advanced cancers. Study details: Allowance was made for prior anti-PD-1, anti-PD-L1 or anti-CTLA-4 therapy, and about 44% had some.

Here immunoSEQ multiplex PCR was the method, and the copy in TCRdb shows in-frame clones only, minus some. The data contain roughly 73,000 clones, 84% of them singletons. Sampling times: baseline, cycle 4 day 1, cycle 7 day 1. This clone appeared once. Its specificity is not known. Trimming cost V 4 bases and J 3 bases, with 16 bases left between them. Looked up from germline, CDR1 is SGHNT and CDR2 is YYREEE (reference sequence). The CDR3 has 15 residues. Study-level findings and limits: Dosing at 0.1 to 3.0 mg/kg was accompanied by clonal expansion of CD4+ and CD8+ blood T cells by week 6.

This TCR was recovered from an adult with an advanced solid tumor such as melanoma, head and neck, liver or kidney cancer. Sequencing used CD4+ or CD8+ T cells sorted from blood, obtained in a trial of the OX40 agonist ivuxolimab. V and J are TRBV5-4 and TRBJ1-1, with D perhaps matching TRBD1 (5 bases). DNA for the CDR3: TGTGCCAGCAGCCCCCACTCTGGGGGGGACACTGAAGCTTTCTTT. This gives the protein CASSPHSGGDTEAFF.